Shown below are 21 T cell receptor beta chains from a single sample sequenced in a study of cytomegalovirus exposure and HLA in healthy donors. The PCR was carried out with 60 Vbeta primers and 13 Jbeta primers. Clones were sequenced by immunoSEQ multiplex PCR, and TCRdb holds only the in-frame ones, with some missing. This table has just over 150,000 clones, 65% to 80% appearing once. The specimen was PBMCs. These receptors all come from a female donor in good health and CMV-seronegative.

This clone was seen only a few times. The chain combines TRBV5-6 with TRBJ1-6; 7 nucleotides match TRBD1. The germline V gene has CDR1 SGHDT and CDR2 YYEEEE. V lost 4 bases and J lost 10; bases outside the gene matches: 8. This CDR3 is 14 amino acids long. The CDR3 nucleotides read TGTGCCAGCAGCATTCGACAGGGTCAGTCACCCCTCCACTTT. Amino acids: CASSIRQGQSPLHF.

CDR3 coding DNA: TGTGCCATCAGTGAATCTAGCAACCCCTACAATGAGCAGTTCTTC. This codes for CAISESSNPYNEQFF. The rearrangement uses TRBV10-3 and TRBJ2-1; weak D call: TRBD2 (5 bases). CDR3 length equals 15 residues. V was shortened by 3 bases and J by 2 bases, with 11 bases between the two germline ends. The germline V gene encodes CDR1 ENHRY and CDR2 SYGVKD.

J is TRBJ1-5 and V is TRBV18; tentatively, D is TRBD1 (5 bases). Germline CDR1 KGHSH, CDR2 LQKENI. The V and J ends lost 5 bases and 3 bases respectively, with 11 bases between them. This CDR3 spans 14 amino acids. The CDR3 region is CASSDTGNNQPQHF. The CDR3 bases are TGTGCCAGCTCAGATACAGGTAACAATCAGCCCCAGCATTTT.

The chain uses TRBV7-3 and TRBJ2-1; TRBD2 aligns across 7 bases. The CDR3 runs to 14 residues. Germline CDR1 SGHTA, CDR2 FQGTGA. J lost 6 bases, V lost 5 bases, and 7 bases had no gene match. CDR3 region: CASSPPGLLNEQFF. The CDR3 bases are TGTGCCAGCAGCCCCCCGGGACTACTCAATGAGCAGTTCTTC. The variable domain in full, completed from reference TRBV7-3 and TRBJ2-1, reads GAGVSQTPSNKVTEKGKYVELRCDPISGHTALYWYRQSLGQGPEFLIYFQGTGAADDSGLPNDRFFAVRPEGSVSTLKIQRTERGDSAVYLCASSPPGLLNEQFFGPGTRLTVL.

The rearrangement links TRBV11-2 to TRBJ2-7; D unresolved. The CDR3 is 13 amino acids. CDR1 is SGHAT and CDR2 is FQNNGV in the germline V gene. Trimming took off 1 base at V and 3 bases at J, with 7 bases between the two ends. The CDR3 region is CASSLGGGYEQYF. The CDR3 bases are TGTGCCAGCAGCTTAGGAGGCGGCTACGAGCAGTACTTC.

This chain connects TRBV27 to TRBJ1-4; D gene unclear. Per germline, CDR1 MNHEY and CDR2 SMNVEV (reference sequence). Trimming took 8 bases from V and 4 from J, leaving 26 bases between them. The CDR3 length is 18 residues. In DNA, the CDR3 is TGTGCCAGCCGAAACCAGGCGCCCTTCCTCAGTTTTAATGAAAAACTGTTTTTT. Protein: CASRNQAPFLSFNEKLFF.

This clone was detected once. The chain carries TRBV5-1 and TRBJ1-4; TRBD1 is a possible D gene (6 bases). Trimming left V 3 bases short and J 8 bases short, with 14 bases between. Germline CDR1 and CDR2: SGHRS and YFSETQ. This CDR3 is 14 amino acids long. The CDR3 DNA reads TGCGCCAGCAGCTCACAGGGAATTAGGGAAAAACTGTTTTTT. Translated, it gives CASSSQGIREKLFF.

The CDR3 region has the DNA TGCGCCAGCAGTGAGTCGCGACAGGGGATCGGCTACACCTTC. This sequence encodes CASSESRQGIGYTF. The chain recombines TRBV10-2 with TRBJ1-2; 8 bases fit TRBD1. The CDR3 consists of 14 residues. The V gene end was trimmed by 0 bases and the J gene end by 8 bases; junction bases not matched to a gene: 5. CDR1 and CDR2 from the germline V gene are WSHSY and SAAADI.

Here the CDR3 reads CASSPNLAGALYEQYF. For the CDR3, the DNA is TGTGCCAGCAGTCCTAACCTAGCGGGCGCCCTCTACGAGCAGTACTTC. V gene TRBV7-8 combines with J gene TRBJ2-7, with TRBD2 identical over 8 bases. CDR3 length: 16 residues. Germline V gene sequence: CDR1 SGHVS, CDR2 FQNEAQ. V dropped 6 bases and J dropped 3; count of bases not matched to a gene: 13.

A single count supports this clone. The chain is built from TRBV11-2 and TRBJ2-5; no clear D. V shed 5 bases and J shed 0 bases, with 4 bases lying between them. Germline CDR1 is SGHAT and CDR2 is FQNNGV. The CDR3 is 12 residues long. Here the CDR3 DNA reads TGTGCCAGCAGCCCGTACCAAGAGACCCAGTACTTC. Translated, it gives CASSPYQETQYF.

The chain carries TRBV6-5 and TRBJ2-3; 10 bases agree with TRBD2. Unmatched junction bases numbered 9, after V lost 8 bases and J lost 4 bases. The germline gives CDR1 MNHEY, CDR2 SVGAGI. This CDR3 has 15 amino acids. In nucleotides, the CDR3 is TGTGCCAGCCGACCTAGCGGGAGTAGGTCAGATACGCAGTATTTT. It codes for CASRPSGSRSDTQYF.

The rearrangement links TRBV7-8 to TRBJ2-7; 7 nucleotides agree with TRBD1. This CDR3 spans 15 amino acids. CDR1 and CDR2 from the germline V gene are SGHVS and FQNEAQ. V lost 5 bases, J lost 0 bases, and 7 bases stayed unmatched. This CDR3 reads CASSTGQASSYEQYF. In DNA, the CDR3 is TGTGCCAGCAGCACCGGACAGGCGAGCTCCTACGAGCAGTACTTC.

This clone occurred a few times. J is TRBJ1-5 and V is TRBV19; 7 nucleotides align to TRBD1. The CDR3 covers 16 residues. Germline values: CDR1 LNHDA, CDR2 SQIVND (reference sequence). V shed 3 bases and J 1 base; nucleotides not matched to a gene: 6. The CDR3 region has the DNA TGTGCCAGTAGTATTCTCGGCAGGGGGAGCAATCAGCCCCAGCATTTT. It yields the protein CASSILGRGSNQPQHF.

In its sample, this clone was seen a few times. J is TRBJ1-6 and V is TRBV30, with D maybe TRBD1 (6 bases). Trimming shortened V by 5 bases and J by 12 bases, and 14 bases separated the two germline ends. Looked up from germline, CDR1 is GTSNPN and CDR2 is SVGIG (reference sequence). This CDR3 has 12 residues. The CDR3 loop reads CAWALGRGPLHF. In DNA form, the CDR3 reads TGTGCCTGGGCTCTGGGCAGGGGACCCCTCCACTTT. Looking up the rest from reference TRBV30 and TRBJ1-6 gives the full variable domain: SQTIHQWPATLVQPVGSPLSLECTVEGTSNPNLYWYRQAAGRGLQLLFYSVGIGQISSEVPQNLSASRPQDRQFILSSKKLLLSDSGFYLCAWALGRGPLHFGNGTRLTVT.

This clone appeared a single time. The chain carries TRBV30 and TRBJ2-5, with 12 bases identical to TRBD2. The J call may be wrong; the DNA end is better matched by TRBJ2-7. This CDR3 has 15 amino acids. Germline V gene sequence: CDR1 GTSNPN, CDR2 SVGIG (reference sequence). The CDR3 sequence: CACHGLAGSSYEQYF. Written as DNA, the CDR3 is TGTGCCTGTCACGGACTAGCGGGGAGCTCCTACGAGCAGTACTTC.

The chain uses TRBV10-3 and TRBJ1-1; D is possibly TRBD1 (5 bases). The length of the CDR3 is 13 residues. V lost 8 bases and J lost 0, with 10 bases in between. The germline gives CDR1 ENHRY, CDR2 SYGVKD. The CDR3 coding sequence is TGTGCCATCCGTATGACAGTGAACACTGAAGCTTTCTTT. Protein sequence: CAIRMTVNTEAFF.

The rearrangement uses TRBV4-1 and TRBJ1-1, with D uncertain. This CDR3 is 15 amino acids long. Trimming took 0 bases from V and 1 from J, leaving 9 bases between them. Germline V gene sequence: CDR1 MGHRA, CDR2 YSYEKL. CDR3 nucleotides: TGCGCCAGCAGCCAAGATCCCACACGGAACACTGAAGCTTTCTTT. This gives the protein CASSQDPTRNTEAFF.

The V call is TRBV4-1, the J call TRBJ1-2, with D perhaps matching TRBD1 (6 bases). CDR1 MGHRA and CDR2 YSYEKL come from the germline V gene. Trimming left V 0 bases short and J 0 bases short, with 11 bases between. There are 16 residues in the CDR3. In DNA, the CDR3 is TGCGCCAGCAGCCAAGATGCCAGGGGAACTAACTATGGCTACACCTTC. It encodes CASSQDARGTNYGYTF.

The rearrangement links TRBV5-1 to TRBJ2-3; 9 positions agree with TRBD2. J lost 4 bases, V lost 4 bases, and 13 bases had no gene match. This CDR3 has 17 residues. Germline-derived CDR1 and CDR2 are SGHRS and YFSETQ. CDR3 loop: CASSPPPGAGGADTQYF. CDR3 nucleotide sequence: TGCGCCAGCAGCCCACCACCGGGAGCGGGAGGCGCAGATACGCAGTATTTT.

This chain links TRBV6-5 with TRBJ1-2; D perhaps matches TRBD1 (6 bases). CDR3 length: 14 amino acids. Looked up from germline, CDR1 is MNHEY and CDR2 is SVGAGI. Trimming left V 5 bases short and J 3 bases short, with 13 bases between. CDR3 nucleotide sequence: TGTGCCAGCAGTCTACTGACAGGAGACTATGGCTACACCTTC. Its protein is CASSLLTGDYGYTF.

This clone was found a few times. The chain carries TRBV19 and TRBJ2-2, with D perhaps matching TRBD1 (6 bases). V gave up 3 bases and J gave up 4 bases, with 9 bases separating them. Germline-derived CDR1 and CDR2 are LNHDA and SQIVND (reference sequence). The CDR3 loop spans 14 amino acids. The CDR3 region is CASSIIGGTGELFF. CDR3 nucleotides: TGTGCCAGTAGTATTATAGGGGGCACCGGGGAGCTGTTTTTT.